Shown below are 31 T cell receptor beta chains from a single sample sequenced in a study of blood T cell repertoires in COVID-19 (dated by TCRdb to the early 2020s). The method behind the library was the immunoSEQ multiplex PCR assay. The immuneACCESS repertoire file appears here via TCRdb, limited to in-frame rearrangements. These files lack a portion of the clones; in checked studies, under half of the deficit traces to unresolved V genes, and the cause of the others is not known. This sample gives fewer than 250,000 clones in total; about 85% of them show up just once. Together, the top ten hold around 21% of the sample. The sequencing input was peripheral blood. The receptors were sampled from a human donor in a cohort sampled during active COVID-19.

This clone was seen a single time. V is TRBV2 and J is TRBJ2-3; 11 bases match TRBD2. Germline V gene sequence: CDR1 SNHLY, CDR2 FYNNEI. After removal of 4 bases from V and 5 bases from J, the junction contained 8 bases not matched to a gene. The CDR3 runs to 16 residues. Written as DNA, the CDR3 is TGTGCCAGCAGTGCCTCAGGGCTAGCGGGGGGAGATACGCAGTATTTT. It yields the protein CASSASGLAGGDTQYF.

The rearrangement uses TRBV30 and TRBJ1-2; D perhaps matches TRBD1 (5 bases). V lost 3 bases and J 5 bases, leaving 13 bases between the germline ends. Looked up from germline, CDR1 is GTSNPN and CDR2 is SVGIG (reference sequence). The CDR3 spans 13 residues. The DNA of the CDR3 is TGTGCCTGGAGAAATGGGGGGGTTTATGGCTACACCTTC. Protein: CAWRNGGVYGYTF.

The chain carries TRBV6-5 and TRBJ2-2; D is unclear. Trimming cost V 7 bases and J 4 bases, with 16 bases left between them. The germline CDR1 and CDR2 sequences are MNHEY and SVGAGI. The CDR3 totals 15 residues. CDR3 sequence reads: CASMVNRVPTGELFF. DNA of the CDR3: TGTGCCAGCATGGTAAACCGGGTACCCACCGGGGAGCTGTTTTTT.

The V call is TRBV29-1, the J call TRBJ2-5; 8 bases agree with TRBD2. V was clipped by 6 bases and J by 5 bases; unmatched bases: 8. Per germline, CDR1 SQVTM and CDR2 ANQGSEA. The CDR3 loop spans 13 amino acids. In DNA, the CDR3 is TGCAGCGTCCGCGGGGGGCCGGGGGAGACCCAGTACTTC. This encodes CSVRGGPGETQYF.

The V and J genes are TRBV5-1 and TRBJ2-1; 8 positions match TRBD2. Germline values: CDR1 SGHRS, CDR2 YFSETQ. V gave up 2 bases and J gave up 7 bases; unmatched junction bases: 8. This CDR3 region has 15 residues. The CDR3 spells CASSLTTGRDNEQFF. The CDR3 DNA reads TGCGCCAGCAGCTTAACCACCGGGAGGGATAATGAGCAGTTCTTC. Filled out from reference TRBV5-1 and TRBJ2-1, the complete variable domain reads KAGVTQTPRYLIKTRGQQVTLSCSPISGHRSVSWYQQTPGQGLQFLFEYFSETQRNKGNFPGRFSGRQFSNSRSEMNVSTLELGDSALYLCASSLTTGRDNEQFFGPGTRLTVL.

The rearrangement uses TRBV6-6 and TRBJ2-3, with D tentatively TRBD1 (5 bases). CDR3 length: 14 amino acids. Trimming removed 4 bases from V and 3 bases from J, with 11 bases in between. Germline CDR1 is MNHNY and CDR2 is SVGAGI (reference sequence). The CDR3 DNA sequence: TGTGCCAGCAGTTCGTCAGGGCGTACAGATACGCAGTATTTT. Its protein product is CASSSSGRTDTQYF.

The chain is built from TRBV30 and TRBJ1-2, with 7 bases aligning to TRBD1. Germline CDR1 and CDR2: GTSNPN and SVGIG (reference sequence). V gave up 3 bases and J gave up 1 base; unmatched junction bases: 8. There are 15 residues in the CDR3. The CDR3 sequence: CAWSLMGDSNYGYTF. CDR3 in DNA: TGTGCCTGGAGCCTGATGGGGGACAGTAACTATGGCTACACCTTC.

This chain joins TRBV7-9 and TRBJ2-2; 7 bases agree with TRBD1. The CDR3 runs to 14 residues. Losses at the gene ends were 3 bases for V and 5 bases for J; bases not matched to a gene: 3. Germline V gives CDR1 SEHNR, CDR2 FQNEAQ (reference sequence). The CDR3 sequence: CASSFDRATGELFF. The CDR3 coding sequence is TGTGCCAGCAGCTTCGACAGGGCGACCGGGGAGCTGTTTTTT.

This clone was detected once. J is TRBJ2-1 and V is TRBV5-1; 11 bases match TRBD2. The germline V gene has CDR1 SGHRS and CDR2 YFSETQ. The CDR3 is made up of 15 amino acids. The V segment lost 6 bases and the J segment 10 bases; nucleotides outside the gene matches: 12. CDR3 coding DNA: TGCGCCAGCACAAAAGGGCTAGCGGGAGGAACCGAGCAGTTCTTC. Residues: CASTKGLAGGTEQFF.

The J gene is TRBJ2-5, the V gene TRBV15, with 8 nucleotides matching TRBD2. Trimming cost V 1 base and J 5 bases; bases outside gene matches: 9. CDR1 and CDR2 (germline): LNHNV, YYDKDF (reference sequence). The CDR3 loop spans 16 amino acids. In DNA form, the CDR3 reads TGTGCCACCAGCAGAGGGGGCGGGGGGCCTTGGGAGACCCAGTACTTC. Translated, it gives CATSRGGGGPWETQYF.

This rearrangement joins TRBV19 to TRBJ2-1; TRBD2 might be the D (5 bases). CDR3 length: 13 amino acids. CDR1 and CDR2 from the germline V gene are LNHDA and SQIVND (reference sequence). Deletions cut 9 bases from V and 1 base from J, with 10 bases between. CDR3 protein: CASEGRSYNEQFF. The CDR3 DNA reads as TGTGCCAGCGAGGGAAGGTCCTACAATGAGCAGTTCTTC.

This clone showed up just once. The rearrangement uses TRBV5-5 and TRBJ2-7; the D gene is possibly TRBD1 (5 bases). CDR1 and CDR2 from the germline V gene are SGHKS and YYEKEE (reference sequence). This CDR3 spans 14 amino acids. With 4 bases removed from V and 4 bases from J, the gap between germline ends came to 15 bases. The CDR3 nucleotides read TGTGCCAGCAGCATCACACCACAGGTTTACGAGCAGTACTTC. Amino acid sequence: CASSITPQVYEQYF. The whole variable domain, remainder taken from reference TRBV5-5 and TRBJ2-7, is DAGVTQSPTHLIKTRGQQVTLRCSPISGHKSVSWYQQVLGQGPQFIFQYYEKEERGRGNFPDRFSARQFPNYSSELNVNALLLGDSALYLCASSITPQVYEQYFGPGTRLTVT.

The CDR3 DNA is TGTGCCAGCAGTTCGGGACACCCCTACAATGAGCAGTTCTTC. Translating gives CASSSGHPYNEQFF. V usage is TRBV28 and J usage is TRBJ2-1, with a weak D call TRBD1 (6 bases). The CDR3 runs to 14 residues. Trimming shortened V by 4 bases and J by 2 bases, and 9 bases separated the two germline ends. Germline V gene data show CDR1 as MDHEN and CDR2 as SYDVKM.

This CDR3 reads CASTAPGLGTDTQYF. In nucleotides, the CDR3 is TGTGCCAGCACCGCCCCGGGACTCGGGACGGATACGCAGTATTTT. This sequence joins TRBV7-2 and TRBJ2-3, with a tentative D call TRBD2 (6 bases). This CDR3 has 15 residues. Trimming pared 7 bases from V and 6 bases from J, leaving 20 bases between. The V gene's germline CDR1 is SGHTA and CDR2 FQGNSA.

This chain joins TRBV27 and TRBJ1-2; D not resolved. With 5 bases removed from V and 4 bases from J, the gap between germline ends came to 14 bases. Germline-derived CDR1 and CDR2 are MNHEY and SMNVEV (reference sequence). CDR3 length equals 14 residues. Here the CDR3 reads CASSSLGLGYGYTF. The CDR3 DNA is TGTGCCAGCAGTAGCCTCGGGTTGGGCTATGGCTACACCTTC.

This clone has only a few counts. The V gene is TRBV6-5, the J gene TRBJ1-1; 10 nucleotides align to TRBD1. Trimming at V came to 4 bases and at J to 4 bases, leaving 3 bases not matched to a gene. This CDR3 comprises 14 residues. Germline V gene data show CDR1 as MNHEY and CDR2 as SVGAGI. In DNA, the CDR3 is TGTGCCAGCAGTTCGGGACAGGGGAGCACTGAAGCTTTCTTT. Translated, it gives CASSSGQGSTEAFF.

The gene calls are TRBV19 and TRBJ2-1; tentative D call: TRBD2 (6 bases). CDR3 length: 16 amino acids. Germline V gene sequence: CDR1 LNHDA, CDR2 SQIVND (reference sequence). V lost 7 bases to trimming and J lost 0 bases, with 16 bases between them. The DNA for the CDR3 is TGTGCCAGTAATTCGGACTACGGGAGCTCCTACAATGAGCAGTTCTTC. Translation gives CASNSDYGSSYNEQFF.

This clone has a single count. The chain combines TRBV30 with TRBJ2-7; D call uncertain. CDR1 and CDR2 from the germline V gene are GTSNPN and SVGIG (reference sequence). This CDR3 contains 11 residues. V lost 0 bases and J lost 6, with 6 bases in between. CDR3 residues: CAWSVYSEQYF. In DNA, the CDR3 is TGTGCCTGGAGTGTATATAGCGAGCAGTACTTC.

The chain uses TRBV6-2 or TRBV6-3 and TRBJ1-5; D may be TRBD1 (5 bases). V dropped 6 bases and J dropped 3 bases, with 15 bases sitting between them. CDR3 length equals 15 residues. CDR1 is MNHEY and CDR2 is SVGEGT in the germline V gene. CDR3 DNA sequence: TGTGCCAGCAGCTTTGCCAGGGTGTACAATCAGCCCCAGCATTTT. Translating gives CASSFARVYNQPQHF.

V gene TRBV6-5 combines with J gene TRBJ2-3, with a weak D call TRBD1 (6 bases). Germline V gene data show CDR1 as MNHEY and CDR2 as SVGAGI. The CDR3 loop spans 14 amino acids. Trimming cost V 6 bases and J 5 bases, with 15 bases left between them. The CDR3 region has the DNA TGTGCCAGCAGAATTACAGGGAAAGGAGATACGCAGTATTTT. Amino acids: CASRITGKGDTQYF.

The chain links TRBV5-4 to TRBJ1-2, with 10 bases lining up with TRBD1. The CDR3 spans 14 residues. The germline V gene has CDR1 SGHNT and CDR2 YYREEE (reference sequence). Unmatched junction bases numbered 4, after V lost 5 bases and J lost 3 bases. The DNA of the CDR3 is TGTGCCAGCAGTCGGACAGGGGGTTACTATGGCTACACCTTC. Amino acid sequence: CASSRTGGYYGYTF.

The V gene is TRBV24-1, the J gene TRBJ2-1; 9 bases align to TRBD1. The CDR3 has 17 amino acids. Germline loops: CDR1 KGHDR, CDR2 SFDVKD. V lost 3 bases to trimming and J lost 6 bases; unmatched junction nucleotides: 11. CDR3 DNA: TGTGCCACCAGTGATCCCACGGACAGGGGCTACTTCAATGAGCAGTTCTTC. Residues: CATSDPTDRGYFNEQFF.

This chain joins TRBV5-1 and TRBJ1-1; D call uncertain. Trimming took 5 bases from V and 1 from J, leaving 6 bases between them. Germline V gene data show CDR1 as SGHRS and CDR2 as YFSETQ. The CDR3 contains 12 residues. The CDR3 nucleotides read TGCGCCAGCAGTTCAGAGAACACTGAAGCTTTCTTT. This codes for CASSSENTEAFF.

The gene calls are TRBV12-2 and TRBJ2-3; the table's D gene call, TRBD1, was not cross checked with the DNA. TRBV12-2 is recorded as a pseudogene. This CDR3 has 16 amino acids. CDR3 protein: CASRSGSEHSTDTQYF. The CDR3 DNA reads as TGTGCAAGTCGCTCAGGCTCAGAACATAGCACAGATACGCAGTATTTT.

The chain has TRBV5-1 and TRBJ2-2; 8 bases are a match to TRBD1. This CDR3 region has 15 residues. V lost 0 bases, J lost 5 bases, and 3 bases stayed unmatched. Germline lookup yields CDR1 SGHRS and CDR2 YFSETQ. The DNA of the CDR3 is TGCGCCAGCAGCTTGGGACAGGGGATGACCGGGGAGCTGTTTTTT. Its protein is CASSLGQGMTGELFF.

The V call is TRBV7-9, the J call TRBJ1-5, with D perhaps TRBD1 (5 bases). From germline, CDR1 is SEHNR and CDR2 FQNEAQ (reference sequence). With 4 bases removed from V and 4 bases from J, the gap between germline ends came to 14 bases. The CDR3 runs 15 residues. CDR3 loop: CASSSTGVRNQPQHF. DNA for the CDR3: TGTGCCAGCAGCTCGACGGGGGTACGAAATCAGCCCCAGCATTTT.

The chain couples TRBV13 to TRBJ2-7; 10 nucleotides match TRBD1. Per the germline V gene, CDR1 is PRHDT and CDR2 is FYEKMQ (reference sequence). Trimming cost V 6 bases and J 3 bases; bases outside gene matches: 8. The CDR3 spans 15 residues. CDR3 DNA sequence: TGTGCCAGCAGTACGGGACAGGGGTGGGGCTACGAGCAGTACTTC. It yields the protein CASSTGQGWGYEQYF. Full variable domain (remainder filled in from reference TRBV13 and TRBJ2-7): AAGVIQSPRHLIKEKRETATLKCYPIPRHDTVYWYQQGPGQDPQFLISFYEKMQSDKGSIPDRFSAQQFSDYHSELNMSSLELGDSALYFCASSTGQGWGYEQYFGPGTRLTVT.

This chain connects TRBV28 to TRBJ1-5; 9 positions match TRBD1. CDR1 is MDHEN, CDR2 SYDVKM, per germline. The CDR3 covers 17 residues. Unmatched junction bases numbered 17, after V lost 8 bases and J lost 6 bases. CDR3 protein: CASRDLDYRGRGQPQHF. DNA of the CDR3: TGTGCCAGCCGGGATTTAGATTACAGGGGGCGAGGTCAGCCCCAGCATTTT.

The V call is TRBV5-1, the J call TRBJ1-1; D remains unclear. Trimming pared 5 bases from V and 1 base from J, leaving 12 bases between. Germline lookup yields CDR1 SGHRS and CDR2 YFSETQ. This CDR3 is 14 amino acids long. CDR3 DNA sequence: TGCGCCAGCAGGAGGCAGACGACGAACACTGAAGCTTTCTTT. Encoded protein: CASRRQTTNTEAFF.

The chain couples TRBV23-1 to TRBJ1-1; D possibly corresponds to TRBD1 (6 bases). TRBV23-1 is noted as an ORF with a role that remains uncertain. The CDR3 consists of 18 residues. The ends were cut back, 8 bases at V and 0 bases at J, with 25 bases in the middle. This CDR3 reads CASGDRRTVESMNTEAFF. CDR3 DNA: TGCGCCAGCGGAGATCGCCGGACAGTGGAATCAATGAACACTGAAGCTTTCTTT.

The chain is built from TRBV14 and TRBJ1-2; 7 bases agree with TRBD1. This CDR3 region has 14 residues. The germline V gene encodes CDR1 SGHDN and CDR2 FVKESK. Trimming cost V 0 bases and J 4 bases; bases outside gene matches: 2. This chain's CDR3 is CASSQDRDSYGYTF. The CDR3 DNA reads as TGTGCCAGCAGCCAAGACCGGGACAGCTATGGCTACACCTTC.